These 11 T cell receptor beta chains were sequenced from one sample in a study of T cells in Graves' hyperthyroidism and ophthalmopathy. Amplified TCR beta CDR3 regions derived from RNA transcripts. TCR CDR3 underwent first-round RT-PCR with the HTBI primer set. MiXCR, applied by TCRdb to the multiplex PCR reads, yields one record per CDR3 protein. The repertoire holds around 620,000 distinct CDR3 sequences, with approximately 14% as singletons. The specimen sequenced was blood. The source of these receptors is a woman aged 18-35 years with Graves' ophthalmopathy.

This clonotype was seen many times. The chain has TRBV3-1 and TRBJ1-5, with 7 positions matching TRBD1. This CDR3 is built from 17 residues. Trimming removed 4 bases from V and 0 bases from J; junction bases left unmatched: 9. The germline V gene encodes CDR1 LGHDT and CDR2 YNNKEL (reference sequence). The CDR3 loop is CASSPTGATNSNQPQHF. CDR3 DNA: TGTGCCAGCAGCCCAACAGGGGCAACCAATAGCAATCAGCCCCAGCATTTT.

This clonotype was observed many times. The rearrangement links TRBV5-1 to TRBJ2-7, with unresolved D. This CDR3 spans 14 amino acids. The germline gives CDR1 SGHRS, CDR2 YFSETQ. Trimming left V 0 bases short and J 3 bases short, with 10 bases between. The CDR3 DNA reads as TGCGCCAGCAGCTTGGTAGGTCAGAGCTACGAGCAGTACTTC. Translation: CASSLVGQSYEQYF.

Ten or more counts support this clonotype. J is TRBJ1-5 and V is TRBV20-1, with D tentatively TRBD1 (5 bases). V was pared by 3 bases and J by 7 bases, with 13 bases between. The CDR3 is 13 residues long. Per the germline V gene, CDR1 is DFQATT and CDR2 is SNEGSKA (reference sequence). The CDR3: CSASGTASQPQHF. In DNA, the CDR3 is TGCAGTGCTAGTGGGACCGCCTCGCAGCCCCAGCATTTT.

This clonotype was seen at least ten times. The chain uses TRBV29-1 and TRBJ1-2; D is perhaps TRBD1 (6 bases). The V end lost 8 bases, the J end lost 4 bases, and 17 bases lay between the germline ends. The CDR3 consists of 13 residues. Per germline, CDR1 SQVTM and CDR2 ANQGSEA. The DNA for the CDR3 is TGCAGCCCATGGGGGGCGAGGAGCTATGGCTACACCTTC. It is translated as CSPWGARSYGYTF.

The V gene is TRBV20-1, the J gene TRBJ1-5, with TRBD1 identical over 7 bases. The ends lost 1 base at V and 5 bases at J; junction bases unmatched: 11. CDR3 length equals 16 residues. Germline CDR1 reads DFQATT; CDR2 reads SNEGSKA (reference sequence). The CDR3 reads CSARAGAGGTDQPQHF. The CDR3 DNA reads TGCAGTGCTAGAGCGGGGGCAGGGGGAACTGATCAGCCCCAGCATTTT.

Worth noting for this clonotype: A read error is possible here, since a much larger clone lies one base away. The rearrangement links TRBV5-1 to TRBJ2-7; 12 bases are shared with TRBD2. Germline lookup yields CDR1 SGHRS and CDR2 YFSETQ. The length of the CDR3 is 15 residues. V gave up 9 bases and J gave up 3 bases; unmatched junction bases: 10. CDR3 DNA sequence: TGCGCCACCAATGAGGCTAGCGGGAGGGACTACGAGCAGTACTTC. Its translation is CATNEASGRDYEQYF.

V is TRBV10-3 and J is TRBJ2-2; 9 bases map to TRBD1. Germline V gives CDR1 ENHRY, CDR2 SYGVKD. V lost 6 bases, J lost 4 bases, and 6 bases stayed unmatched. This CDR3 contains 15 residues. CDR3 protein: CAIRPDRGGTGELFF. CDR3 DNA: TGTGCCATCAGGCCGGACAGGGGAGGCACCGGGGAGCTGTTTTTT.

The chain employs TRBV20-1 and TRBJ2-1; 9 positions agree with TRBD1. The CDR3 is 14 residues long. Trimming took 2 bases from V and 5 from J; bases not matched to a gene: 4. Per germline, CDR1 DFQATT and CDR2 SNEGSKA (reference sequence). The DNA of the CDR3 is TGCAGTGCTAGAAGGACAGGGGTCCACAATGAGCAGTTCTTC. It is translated as CSARRTGVHNEQFF.

This clonotype was recorded at least ten times. CDR3 sequence (DNA): TGTGCCAGCAGCCTTGCTAGCGGGAGCAATGAGCAGTTCTTC. Translating it yields CASSLASGSNEQFF. The genes are TRBV12-3 or TRBV12-4 and TRBJ2-1, with 10 bases that match TRBD2. This CDR3 is 14 amino acids long. The V gene end was trimmed by 6 bases and the J gene end by 6 bases; junction bases not matched to a gene: 5.

This clonotype was seen a handful of times. This chain connects TRBV10-3 to TRBJ2-1; perhaps TRBD1 as D (5 bases). The CDR3 consists of 15 residues. Trimming took off 7 bases at V and 5 bases at J, with 18 bases between the two ends. Looked up from germline, CDR1 is ENHRY and CDR2 is SYGVKD. For the CDR3, the DNA is TGTGCCATCAATTCCAAGAGGCAGGGTAACAATGAGCAGTTCTTC. Translating gives CAINSKRQGNNEQFF.

This clonotype was recorded at least ten times. V and J are TRBV18 and TRBJ1-1; unclear D gene. V was clipped by 8 bases and J by 1 base, with 11 bases between them. The CDR3 runs to 13 residues. The germline gives CDR1 KGHSH, CDR2 LQKENI. The CDR3 is CASSPRRNTEAFF. CDR3 bases: TGTGCCAGCAGTCCTCGGAGGAACACTGAAGCTTTCTTT.